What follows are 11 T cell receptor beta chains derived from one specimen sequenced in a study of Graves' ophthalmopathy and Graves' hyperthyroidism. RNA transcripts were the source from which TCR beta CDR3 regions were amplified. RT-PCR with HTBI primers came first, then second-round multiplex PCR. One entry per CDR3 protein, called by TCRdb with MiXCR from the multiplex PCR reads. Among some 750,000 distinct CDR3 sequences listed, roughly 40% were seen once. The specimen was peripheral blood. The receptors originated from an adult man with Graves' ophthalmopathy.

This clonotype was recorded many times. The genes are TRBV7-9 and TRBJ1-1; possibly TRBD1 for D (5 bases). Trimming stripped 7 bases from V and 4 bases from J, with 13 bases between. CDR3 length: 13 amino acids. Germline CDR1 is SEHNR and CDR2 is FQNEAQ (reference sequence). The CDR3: CASTTGPVTEAFF. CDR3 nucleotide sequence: TGTGCCAGCACCACGGGACCGGTCACTGAAGCTTTCTTT.

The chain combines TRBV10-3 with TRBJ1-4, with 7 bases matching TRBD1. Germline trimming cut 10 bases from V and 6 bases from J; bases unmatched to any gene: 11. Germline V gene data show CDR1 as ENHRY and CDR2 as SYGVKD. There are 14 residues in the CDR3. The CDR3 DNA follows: TGTGCCAGCAGAAAACGGGACAGCGATGAAAAACTGTTTTTT. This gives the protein CASRKRDSDEKLFF.

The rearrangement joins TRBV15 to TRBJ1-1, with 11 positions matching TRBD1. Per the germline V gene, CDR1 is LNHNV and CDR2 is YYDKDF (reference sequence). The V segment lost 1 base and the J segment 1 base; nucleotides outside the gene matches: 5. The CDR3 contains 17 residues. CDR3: CATSRGDGTGGNTEAFF. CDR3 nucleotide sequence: TGTGCCACCAGCAGAGGGGATGGGACAGGGGGGAACACTGAAGCTTTCTTT.

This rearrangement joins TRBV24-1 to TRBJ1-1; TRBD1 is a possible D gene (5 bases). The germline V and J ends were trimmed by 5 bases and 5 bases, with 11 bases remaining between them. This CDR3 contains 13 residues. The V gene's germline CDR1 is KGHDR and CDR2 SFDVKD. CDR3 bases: TGTGCCACCAGTGCAGGCAGGGTAACTGAAGCTTTCTTT. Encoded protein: CATSAGRVTEAFF.

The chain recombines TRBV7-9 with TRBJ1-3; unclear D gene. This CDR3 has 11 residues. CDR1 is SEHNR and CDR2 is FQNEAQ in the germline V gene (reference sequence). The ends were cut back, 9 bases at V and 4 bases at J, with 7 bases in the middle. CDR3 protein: CASGSGNTIYF. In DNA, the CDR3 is TGTGCCAGTGGTTCGGGAAACACCATATATTTT.

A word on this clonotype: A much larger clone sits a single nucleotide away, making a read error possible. Written as DNA, the CDR3 is TGTGCCAGCACGCAGGGCTACACCTTC. Residues: CASTQGYTF. The chain employs TRBV2 and TRBJ1-2; D unresolved. The CDR3 consists of 9 residues. CDR1 is SNHLY, CDR2 FYNNEI, per germline. Trimming cost V 7 bases and J 8 bases, with 5 bases left between them.

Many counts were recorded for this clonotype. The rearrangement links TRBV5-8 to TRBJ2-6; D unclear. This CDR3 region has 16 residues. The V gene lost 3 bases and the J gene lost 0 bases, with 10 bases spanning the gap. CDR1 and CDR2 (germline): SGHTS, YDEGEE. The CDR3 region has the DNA TGTGCCAGCAGCTCCCGTGGAATCTCTGGGGCCAACGTCCTGACTTTC. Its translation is CASSSRGISGANVLTF.

For the CDR3, the DNA is TGTGCCACCAGTGATCATGGGACAGGGGATCAGCCCCAGCATTTT. Its protein product is CATSDHGTGDQPQHF. The chain joins TRBV24-1 to TRBJ1-5; 10 bases map to TRBD1. Germline V gives CDR1 KGHDR, CDR2 SFDVKD. Germline trimming cut 3 bases from V and 5 bases from J; bases unmatched to any gene: 3. This CDR3 region has 15 residues.

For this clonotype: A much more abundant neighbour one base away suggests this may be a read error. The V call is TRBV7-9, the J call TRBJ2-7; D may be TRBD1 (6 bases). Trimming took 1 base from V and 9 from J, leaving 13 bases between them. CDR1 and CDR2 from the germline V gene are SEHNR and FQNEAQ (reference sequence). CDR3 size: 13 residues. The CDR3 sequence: CASSLGGGGGQYF. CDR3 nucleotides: TGTGCCAGCAGCTTAGGAGGTGGGGGCGGGCAGTACTTC.

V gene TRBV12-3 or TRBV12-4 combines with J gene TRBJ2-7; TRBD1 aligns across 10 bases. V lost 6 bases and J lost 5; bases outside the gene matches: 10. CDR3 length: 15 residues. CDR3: CASSPGQGVFDEQYF. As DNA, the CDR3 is TGTGCCAGCAGCCCCGGACAGGGGGTCTTTGACGAGCAGTACTTC.

CDR3 bases: TGCAGTGCTGGGACAGACAACACTGAAGCTTTCTTT. This sequence encodes CSAGTDNTEAFF. This chain joins TRBV20-1 and TRBJ1-1, with 7 bases lining up with TRBD1. This CDR3 spans 12 amino acids. J was trimmed by 2 bases and V by 5 bases; bases with no gene match: 2. Germline V lookup: CDR1 DFQATT, CDR2 SNEGSKA (reference sequence).